Included here is one T cell receptor (beta chain) sequence, with context. Its antigen is currently unknown. These data originate in a study of brain metastases from non-small cell lung cancer. Points from the study as a whole: Fewer infiltrating T cells were found in brain metastases than primaries.

The CDR3 has 15 amino acids. V lost 6 bases and J lost 1; bases outside the gene matches: 6. Germline CDR1 is KGHSH and CDR2 is LQKENI. Only in-frame clones appear in the TCRdb table, and some are missing; sequencing was by immunoSEQ multiplex PCR. The table has 15,000 or so clones, about four fifths seen once. Sequenced input: primary lung tumor tissue. The gene calls are TRBV18 and TRBJ1-1, with 9 bases that match TRBD1. This TCR derives from a donor aged 40 or over with non-small cell lung cancer. The CDR3: CASSPTGGENTEAFF. The CDR3 DNA sequence: TGTGCCAGCTCCCCTACAGGGGGCGAGAACACTGAAGCTTTCTTT.